This TCR beta chain was retrieved from a study of early T cells in non-severe SARS-CoV-2 infection. Study as a whole: Sequencing of bulk RNA from unsorted whole blood was done, without chain pairing.

A note on this clonotype: What it binds is not known.

Attached unique molecular identifiers marked individual cDNA molecules. In TCRdb, the 5' RACE reads were re-called with MiXCR into one record per CDR3 protein. The table shows some 71,000 distinct CDR3 sequences, with 9.5% occurring only once. The CDR3 length is 17 residues. Germline lookup yields CDR1 PRHDT and CDR2 FYEKMQ (reference sequence). With 5 bases removed from V and 0 bases from J, the gap between germline ends came to 19 bases. The study, taken as a whole, reports: Database matching using VDJdb favored anti-spike CD8 responses, with private and CD4 specificities left missing.

Sequences were obtained from whole blood. The clonotype comes from an adult who was a healthcare worker with PCR-confirmed SARS-CoV-2 infection or an uninfected control (not recorded which). This sequence joins TRBV13 and TRBJ1-2; D may be TRBD1 (5 bases). The CDR3 reads CASSARSTGDPNYGYTF. In nucleotides, the CDR3 is TGTGCCAGCAGCGCACGATCCACCGGGGACCCTAACTATGGCTACACCTTC. Drawing the rest from reference TRBV13 and TRBJ1-2, the complete variable domain is AAGVIQSPRHLIKEKRETATLKCYPIPRHDTVYWYQQGPGQDPQFLISFYEKMQSDKGSIPDRFSAQQFSDYHSELNMSSLELGDSALYFCASSARSTGDPNYGYTFGSGTRLTVV.